What follows is one T cell receptor beta chain and its context. Antigen unknown. Vbeta (60) and Jbeta (13) primers were used in the PCR. Using immunoSEQ multiplex PCR, the repertoire was profiled, and TCRdb retains in-frame clones only, with some absent. Counted here are over 150,000 clones, around four fifths occurring once; the ten biggest clones make up about 1.5%. The entry originates in a study of cytomegalovirus exposure and HLA in healthy donors. Turning to the study itself: Ancestry clustering placed more than 80% of approximately 370 genotyped donors in the Caucasian-associated cluster.

Each donor was nominally healthy when sampled (though unrecorded immune exposures were likely). The CDR3 contains 11 residues. V gave up 0 bases and J gave up 4 bases, with 3 bases separating them. The V gene's germline CDR1 is DFQATT and CDR2 SNEGSKA (reference sequence). Study outcomes and limitations: In a later analysis, the majority of CMV-associated beta chains seemingly showed HLA restriction.

The sample was PBMCs. The V gene is TRBV20-1, the J gene TRBJ2-5; D remains ambiguous. The source is a woman in her thirties in good health and CMV-seropositive. DNA for the CDR3: TGCAGTGCTAGAGATCTAGAGACCCAGTACTTC. Its protein product is CSARDLETQYF.